Following are 26 T cell receptor beta chains from one sample sequenced in a study of CD8 T cells in Susac syndrome. Random hexamers were used to reverse transcribe the RNA input (about 0.45 to 1 ug). One entry per CDR3 protein results from TCRdb running MiXCR on the immunoSEQ multiplex PCR reads. The table records about 180,000 distinct CDR3 sequences, roughly 95% of them present only once. The specimen was CD4+ T cells from PBMCs. The receptor set was obtained from a human donor with multiple sclerosis.

The chain combines TRBV7-9 with TRBJ1-4, with TRBD1 matching 10 bases. The germline CDR1 and CDR2 sequences are SEHNR and FQNEAQ (reference sequence). This CDR3 has 17 residues. Trimming cost V 5 bases and J 1 base; bases outside gene matches: 7. CDR3 in amino acids: CASSKGQGRGTNEKLFF. As DNA, the CDR3 is TGTGCCAGCAGCAAGGGACAGGGGCGAGGAACTAATGAAAAACTGTTTTTT. Full variable domain (remainder filled in from reference TRBV7-9 and TRBJ1-4): DTGVSQNPRHKITKRGQNVTFRCDPISEHNRLYWYRQTLGQGPEFLTYFQNEAQLEKSRLLSDRFSAERPKGSFSTLEIQRTEQGDSAMYLCASSKGQGRGTNEKLFFGSGTQLSVL.

This rearrangement joins TRBV30 to TRBJ1-2; 7 positions agree with TRBD1. Germline loops: CDR1 GTSNPN, CDR2 SVGIG (reference sequence). The CDR3 has 14 residues. The junction had 9 bases not matched to a gene; V was cut back by 3 bases and J by 5 bases. The CDR3 nucleotides are TGTGCCTGGAGGGGGACAGCCAAGAGATATGGCTACACCTTC. It yields the protein CAWRGTAKRYGYTF.

The chain links TRBV9 to TRBJ2-2, with a possible D match to TRBD1 (6 bases). The V end was cut by 0 bases, the J end by 5 bases, with 11 bases between. The CDR3 totals 15 residues. Per germline, CDR1 SGDLS and CDR2 YYNGEE. The CDR3 here is CASSVAPGQTGELFF. The CDR3, as DNA: TGTGCCAGCAGCGTAGCTCCAGGACAGACCGGGGAGCTGTTTTTT.

J is TRBJ2-7 and V is TRBV7-2, with D possibly being TRBD1 or TRBD2 (5 bases each). V was trimmed by 1 base and J by 4 bases, leaving 11 bases between them. Germline CDR1 reads SGHTA; CDR2 reads FQGNSA. The CDR3 length is 14 residues. The CDR3: CASSLERGAYEQYF. The DNA for the CDR3 is TGTGCCAGCAGCTTAGAACGGGGCGCGTACGAGCAGTACTTC. Combining the CDR3 with reference TRBV7-2 and TRBJ2-7 gives the whole variable domain GAGVSQSPSNKVTEKGKDVELRCDPISGHTALYWYRQSLGQGLEFLIYFQGNSAPDKSGLPSDRFSAERTGGSVSTLTIQRTQQEDSAVYLCASSLERGAYEQYFGPGTRLTVT.

The rearrangement links TRBV14 to TRBJ1-1; D is unresolved. V lost 8 bases and J 4 bases, leaving 14 bases between the germline ends. CDR3 length: 13 residues. Germline V gene sequence: CDR1 SGHDN, CDR2 FVKESK. The CDR3 nucleotides read TGTGCCAGCGCCAGGCAACGTAGCACTGAAGCTTTCTTT. The encoded protein is CASARQRSTEAFF.

The chain uses TRBV28 and TRBJ2-7; 9 bases are a match to TRBD1. J gave up 5 bases and V 3 bases, and 8 bases lay outside the gene matches. The germline V gene encodes CDR1 MDHEN and CDR2 SYDVKM. This CDR3 spans 15 amino acids. Written as DNA, the CDR3 is TGTGCCAGCAGTTTGGGACAGGGTAGAGCCCACGAGCAGTACTTC. Its protein is CASSLGQGRAHEQYF.

The genes are TRBV10-3 and TRBJ2-5, with D hard to call. CDR3 size: 14 residues. Trimming took 1 base from V and 6 from J, leaving 12 bases between them. Per germline, CDR1 ENHRY and CDR2 SYGVKD. CDR3 sequence: CAISEWKGEKTQYF. For the CDR3, the DNA is TGTGCCATCAGTGAGTGGAAGGGTGAAAAGACCCAGTACTTC.

This rearrangement joins TRBV9 to TRBJ2-7; D tentatively fits TRBD1 or TRBD2 (5 bases each). Germline V gene data show CDR1 as SGDLS and CDR2 as YYNGEE. The CDR3 has 15 amino acids. V lost 0 bases and J 3 bases, leaving 13 bases between the germline ends. The CDR3, as DNA: TGTGCCAGCAGCGTAGCGGGGACGGCCATCTACGAGCAGTACTTC. Translation: CASSVAGTAIYEQYF.

The DNA of the CDR3 is TGTGCCAGCAGCTTACGGGGCCGAGGAGATACGCAGTATTTT. Its protein is CASSLRGRGDTQYF. This chain uses TRBV7-9 with TRBJ2-3; D may be TRBD1 or TRBD2 (5 bases each). Germline V CDR1 and CDR2: SEHNR, FQNEAQ (reference sequence). Trimming removed 2 bases from V and 5 bases from J, with 11 bases in between. The CDR3 runs to 14 residues. Full variable domain (rest looked up from reference TRBV7-9 and TRBJ2-3): DTGVSQNPRHKITKRGQNVTFRCDPISEHNRLYWYRQTLGQGPEFLTYFQNEAQLEKSRLLSDRFSAERPKGSFSTLEIQRTEQGDSAMYLCASSLRGRGDTQYFGPGTRLTVL.

The chain employs TRBV7-9 and TRBJ2-3; 11 bases line up with TRBD2. J gave up 1 base and V 4 bases, and 10 bases lay outside the gene matches. From germline, CDR1 is SEHNR and CDR2 FQNEAQ (reference sequence). This CDR3 comprises 18 residues. CDR3 sequence reads: CASSSRLAGRRGTDTQYF. CDR3 sequence (DNA): TGTGCCAGCAGCTCCCGACTAGCGGGGCGCCGGGGCACAGATACGCAGTATTTT.

This chain uses TRBV15 with TRBJ1-6; D remains ambiguous. Trimming left V 3 bases short and J 7 bases short, with 4 bases between. Germline CDR1 is LNHNV and CDR2 is YYDKDF (reference sequence). The CDR3 consists of 12 residues. The CDR3 DNA is TGTGCCACCAGCAGCTCAAATTCACCCCTCCACTTT. Its translation: CATSSSNSPLHF.

The J gene is TRBJ2-2, the V gene TRBV20-1; D not certain. The CDR3 sequence is 12 residues long. Trimming took off 2 bases at V and 7 bases at J, with 8 bases between the two ends. Germline CDR1 and CDR2: DFQATT and SNEGSKA (reference sequence). CDR3 residues: CSARNLGGELFF. The CDR3 nucleotides are TGCAGTGCTAGAAATCTGGGCGGGGAGCTGTTTTTT.

The rearrangement uses TRBV14 and TRBJ2-7; no clear D gene. The CDR3 spans 15 residues. Germline V gene lookup returns CDR1 SGHDN and CDR2 FVKESK. Trimming shortened V by 4 bases and J by 1 base, and 14 bases separated the two germline ends. As DNA, the CDR3 is TGTGCCAGCAGCCGAGCCATGGACGGATCCTACGAGCAGTACTTC. Encoded protein: CASSRAMDGSYEQYF. Variable domain in full (rest from reference TRBV14 and TRBJ2-7): EAGVTQFPSHSVIEKGQTVTLRCDPISGHDNLYWYRRVMGKEIKFLLHFVKESKQDESGMPNNRFLAERTGGTYSTLKVQPAELEDSGVYFCASSRAMDGSYEQYFGPGTRLTVT.

The chain couples TRBV20-1 to TRBJ2-7; 9 bases are a match to TRBD1. CDR1 and CDR2 from the germline V gene are DFQATT and SNEGSKA (reference sequence). CDR3 length: 16 amino acids. V shed 3 bases, J shed 4 bases, and the junction held 13 bases outside the gene matches. The CDR3 loop reads CSARSPYRGLPYEQYF. The CDR3 nucleotides read TGCAGTGCTAGGTCTCCATACAGGGGGCTACCATACGAGCAGTACTTC.

V and J are TRBV20-1 and TRBJ2-5, with D perhaps being TRBD1 or TRBD2 (5 bases each). The CDR3 extends over 14 amino acids. CDR1 is DFQATT and CDR2 is SNEGSKA in the germline V gene (reference sequence). The V end was cut by 2 bases, the J end by 5 bases, with 15 bases between. CDR3 sequence (DNA): TGCAGTGCTAGAAGAGGGGTCAATCGGGAGACCCAGTACTTC. Amino acids: CSARRGVNRETQYF.

This chain connects TRBV7-2 to TRBJ1-5; D gene ambiguous. The CDR3 sequence is 15 residues long. Germline V gene data show CDR1 as SGHTA and CDR2 as FQGNSA. The V gene lost 4 bases and the J gene lost 5 bases, with 15 bases spanning the gap. The DNA of the CDR3 is TGTGCCAGCAGCTCCCGCGGAGGAGTTTATCAGCCCCAGCATTTT. Translated: CASSSRGGVYQPQHF.

This clonotype has just one count. This chain joins TRBV28 and TRBJ1-2, with D maybe TRBD1 (5 bases). The germline V gene encodes CDR1 MDHEN and CDR2 SYDVKM. The CDR3 is made up of 11 amino acids. CDR3 sequence reads: CATRGFGGYTF. CDR3 sequence (DNA): TGTGCAACCCGGGGGTTTGGAGGCTACACCTTC.

The chain is built from TRBV7-9 and TRBJ1-1; no definite D call. The CDR3 spans 14 residues. CDR1 and CDR2 (germline): SEHNR, FQNEAQ (reference sequence). V shed 1 base and J shed 5 bases, with 11 bases lying between them. As DNA, the CDR3 is TGTGCCAGCAGCTTAGGGGTAGGGAGGACTGAAGCTTTCTTT. Amino acids: CASSLGVGRTEAFF.

V and J are TRBV23-1 and TRBJ2-7, with TRBD2 as a possible D gene (6 bases). TRBV23-1 is recorded as an ORF, its role being uncertain. The length of the CDR3 is 15 residues. Trimming took 3 bases from V and 0 from J, leaving 12 bases between them. In nucleotides, the CDR3 is TGCGCCAGCAGTCACCCCCCCGGGGGCTCCTACGAGCAGTACTTC. Its translation is CASSHPPGGSYEQYF.

V is TRBV2 and J is TRBJ2-7, with 7 bases matching TRBD2. The V gene end was trimmed by 4 bases and the J gene end by 1 base; junction bases not matched to a gene: 10. Germline CDR1 and CDR2: SNHLY and FYNNEI. The CDR3 spans 16 residues. The CDR3 sequence: CASSAQARGLSYEQYF. DNA for the CDR3: TGTGCCAGCAGTGCCCAGGCGCGGGGGTTGTCCTACGAGCAGTACTTC.

The chain combines TRBV7-6 with TRBJ2-1; 9 bases line up with TRBD2. The J segment lost 1 base and the V segment lost 0 bases, leaving 7 bases of the junction unmatched. The CDR3 sequence is 18 residues long. Per the germline V gene, CDR1 is SGHVS and CDR2 is FNYEAQ. The CDR3 protein is CASSLALASGVSYNEQFF. The CDR3 nucleotides are TGTGCCAGCAGCTTAGCGCTGGCTAGCGGGGTTTCCTACAATGAGCAGTTCTTC. The variable domain in full, with the rest retrieved from reference TRBV7-6 and TRBJ2-1, is GAGVSQSPRYKVTKRGQDVALRCDPISGHVSLYWYRQALGQGPEFLTYFNYEAQQDKSGLPNDRFSAERPEGSISTLTIQRTEQRDSAMYRCASSLALASGVSYNEQFFGPGTRLTVL.

The genes are TRBV5-1 and TRBJ1-1; the D is unclear. This CDR3 has 14 amino acids. Trimming cost V 2 bases and J 1 base, with 9 bases left between them. CDR1 is SGHRS, CDR2 YFSETQ, per germline. The CDR3 DNA reads TGCGCCAGCAGCTTTACGGATTCGAACACTGAAGCTTTCTTT. It encodes CASSFTDSNTEAFF.

J is TRBJ1-2 and V is TRBV7-2; the match to TRBD1 covers 7 bases. V lost 5 bases, J lost 3 bases, and 6 bases stayed unmatched. The CDR3 is 14 amino acids. Germline V gene lookup returns CDR1 SGHTA and CDR2 FQGNSA. CDR3 bases: TGTGCCAGCAGCGCCCGACAGGGATACTATGGCTACACCTTC. Its translation: CASSARQGYYGYTF.

This chain connects TRBV19 to TRBJ2-7, with D unresolved. The V end lost 4 bases, the J end lost 3 bases, and 13 bases lay between the germline ends. The germline gives CDR1 LNHDA, CDR2 SQIVND (reference sequence). CDR3 length: 14 residues. The CDR3 DNA sequence: TGTGCCAGTAGTAAGTTCGGTGCCGACTACGAGCAGTACTTC. Translating it yields CASSKFGADYEQYF. Full variable domain (remainder filled in from reference TRBV19 and TRBJ2-7): DGGITQSPKYLFRKEGQNVTLSCEQNLNHDAMYWYRQDPGQGLRLIYYSQIVNDFQKGDIAEGYSVSREKKESFPLTVTSAQKNPTAFYLCASSKFGADYEQYFGPGTRLTVT.

The chain is built from TRBV24-1 and TRBJ2-3, with 9 bases that match TRBD2. Germline lookup yields CDR1 KGHDR and CDR2 SFDVKD. The CDR3 spans 15 residues. The trim removed 2 bases at V and 1 base at J, leaving 0 bases unmatched. CDR3 in DNA: TGTGCCACCAGTGATTCTAGCGGGGGCACAGATACGCAGTATTTT. It yields the protein CATSDSSGGTDTQYF.

V and J are TRBV30 and TRBJ1-5, with D possibly matching TRBD1 (5 bases). The CDR3 sequence is 14 residues long. Trimming cost V 1 base and J 4 bases, with 11 bases left between them. Germline CDR1 reads GTSNPN; CDR2 reads SVGIG (reference sequence). CDR3 sequence (DNA): TGTGCCTGGAGTGCTCCAGGGCCGAATCAGCCCCAGCATTTT. Translation: CAWSAPGPNQPQHF. Complete variable domain (other parts from reference TRBV30 and TRBJ1-5): SQTIHQWPATLVQPVGSPLSLECTVEGTSNPNLYWYRQAAGRGLQLLFYSVGIGQISSEVPQNLSASRPQDRQFILSSKKLLLSDSGFYLCAWSAPGPNQPQHFGDGTRLSIL.